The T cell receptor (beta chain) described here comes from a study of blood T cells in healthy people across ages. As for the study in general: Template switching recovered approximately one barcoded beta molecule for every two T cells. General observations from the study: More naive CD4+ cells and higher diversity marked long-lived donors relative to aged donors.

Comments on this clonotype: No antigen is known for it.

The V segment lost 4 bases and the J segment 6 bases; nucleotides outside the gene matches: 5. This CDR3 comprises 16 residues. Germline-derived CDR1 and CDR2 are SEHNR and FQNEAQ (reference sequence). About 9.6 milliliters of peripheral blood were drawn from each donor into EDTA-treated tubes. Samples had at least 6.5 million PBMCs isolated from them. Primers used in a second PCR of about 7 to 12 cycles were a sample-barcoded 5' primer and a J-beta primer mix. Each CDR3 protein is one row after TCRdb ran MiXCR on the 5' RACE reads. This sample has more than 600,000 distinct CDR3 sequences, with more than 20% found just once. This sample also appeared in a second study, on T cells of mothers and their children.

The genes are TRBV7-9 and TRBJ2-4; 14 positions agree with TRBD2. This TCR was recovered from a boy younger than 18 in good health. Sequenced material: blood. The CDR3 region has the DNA TGTGCCAGCAGCTCCGGGACTAGCGGGAGAGGAAACATTCAGTACTTC. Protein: CASSSGTSGRGNIQYF. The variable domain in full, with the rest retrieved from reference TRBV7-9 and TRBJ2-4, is DTGVSQNPRHKITKRGQNVTFRCDPISEHNRLYWYRQTLGQGPEFLTYFQNEAQLEKSRLLSDRFSAERPKGSFSTLEIQRTEQGDSAMYLCASSSGTSGRGNIQYFGAGTRLSVL.